This T cell receptor (beta chain) is drawn from a study of OX40 agonist ivuxolimab in advanced cancers. Overall study: Hepatocellular carcinoma, melanoma, renal cell or head and neck cancer was diagnosed in the dose-escalation patients. Partial responses occurred in three patients (one hepatocellular carcinoma, two cutaneous melanoma). Study-wide points: Certain nonresponding patients likewise had low normalized T-cell clonal expansion.

V shed 6 bases and J shed 4 bases, with 15 bases lying between them. The CDR3 is 14 residues long. Germline CDR1 and CDR2: KGHSH and LQKENI. The sample holds one count of this clone. Its antigen is unidentified. Data came from immunoSEQ multiplex PCR; TCRdb stores just in-frame clones and leaves some out. The data contain approximately 72,000 clones, almost 90% of them singletons. The chain carries TRBV18 and TRBJ1-2; D is undetermined. Sequencing used CD4+ or CD8+ T cells sorted from blood, obtained in a trial of the OX40 agonist ivuxolimab. This clonotype originated in an adult with an advanced solid tumor such as melanoma, head and neck, liver or kidney cancer. CDR3 nucleotides: TGTGCCAGCTCCTCCGGGGAAGAGGGCTATGGCTACACCTTC. Residues: CASSSGEEGYGYTF. The whole variable domain, remainder taken from reference TRBV18 and TRBJ1-2, is NAGVMQNPRHLVRRRGQEARLRCSPMKGHSHVYWYRQLPEEGLKFMVYLQKENIIDESGMPKERFSAEFPKEGPSILRIQQVVRGDSAAYFCASSSGEEGYGYTFGSGTRLTVV.